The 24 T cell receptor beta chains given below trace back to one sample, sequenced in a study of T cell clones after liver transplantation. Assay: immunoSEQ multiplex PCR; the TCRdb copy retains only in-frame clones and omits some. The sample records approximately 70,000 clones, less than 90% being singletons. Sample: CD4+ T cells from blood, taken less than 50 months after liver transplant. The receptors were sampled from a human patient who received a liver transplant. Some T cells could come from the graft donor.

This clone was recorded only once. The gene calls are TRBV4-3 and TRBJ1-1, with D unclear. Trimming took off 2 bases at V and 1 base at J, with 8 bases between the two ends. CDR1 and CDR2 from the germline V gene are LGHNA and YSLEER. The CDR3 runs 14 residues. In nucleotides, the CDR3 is TGCGCCAGCAGCCAACCCCCACCGAACACTGAAGCTTTCTTT. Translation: CASSQPPPNTEAFF.

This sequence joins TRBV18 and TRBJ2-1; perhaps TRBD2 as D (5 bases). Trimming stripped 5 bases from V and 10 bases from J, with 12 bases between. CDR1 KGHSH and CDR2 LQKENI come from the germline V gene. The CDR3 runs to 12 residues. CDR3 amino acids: CASSEERLEQFF. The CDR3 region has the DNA TGTGCCAGCTCAGAGGAAAGACTAGAGCAGTTCTTC.

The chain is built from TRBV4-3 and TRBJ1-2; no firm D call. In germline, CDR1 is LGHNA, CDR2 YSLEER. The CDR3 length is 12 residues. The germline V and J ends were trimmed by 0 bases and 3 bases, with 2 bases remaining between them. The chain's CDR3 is CASSQDDYGYTF. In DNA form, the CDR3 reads TGCGCCAGCAGCCAAGACGACTATGGCTACACCTTC.

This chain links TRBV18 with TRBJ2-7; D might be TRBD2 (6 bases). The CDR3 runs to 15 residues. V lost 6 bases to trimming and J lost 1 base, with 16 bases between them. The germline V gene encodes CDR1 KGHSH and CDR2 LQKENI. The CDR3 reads CASSQEAGRSYEQYF. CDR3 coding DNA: TGTGCCAGCTCGCAGGAGGCAGGGAGGTCCTACGAGCAGTACTTC.

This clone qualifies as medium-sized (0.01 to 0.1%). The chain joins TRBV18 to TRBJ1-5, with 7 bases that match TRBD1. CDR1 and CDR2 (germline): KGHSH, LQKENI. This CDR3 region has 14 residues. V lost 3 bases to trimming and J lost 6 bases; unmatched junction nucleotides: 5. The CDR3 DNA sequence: TGTGCCAGCTCACCCGACAGGGAAGGTCAGCCCCAGCATTTT. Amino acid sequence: CASSPDREGQPQHF.

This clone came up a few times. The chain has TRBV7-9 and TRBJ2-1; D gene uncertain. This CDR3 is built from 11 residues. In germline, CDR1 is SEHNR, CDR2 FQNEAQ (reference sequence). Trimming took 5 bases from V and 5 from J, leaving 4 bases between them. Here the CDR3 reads CASSLNNEQFF. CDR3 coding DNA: TGTGCCAGCAGCCTCAACAATGAGCAGTTCTTC.

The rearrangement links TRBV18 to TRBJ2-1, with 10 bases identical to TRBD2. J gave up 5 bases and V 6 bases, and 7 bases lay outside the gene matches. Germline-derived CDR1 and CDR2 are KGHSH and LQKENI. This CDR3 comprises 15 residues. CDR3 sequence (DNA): TGTGCCAGCTCCCCGGGACTAGCGCAAGACAATGAGCAGTTCTTC. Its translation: CASSPGLAQDNEQFF.

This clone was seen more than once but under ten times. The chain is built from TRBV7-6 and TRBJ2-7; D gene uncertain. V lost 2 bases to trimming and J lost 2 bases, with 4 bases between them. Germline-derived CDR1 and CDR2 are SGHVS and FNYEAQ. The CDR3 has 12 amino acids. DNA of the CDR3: TGTGCCAGCAGCTTAAATACCTACGAGCAGTACTTC. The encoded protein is CASSLNTYEQYF.

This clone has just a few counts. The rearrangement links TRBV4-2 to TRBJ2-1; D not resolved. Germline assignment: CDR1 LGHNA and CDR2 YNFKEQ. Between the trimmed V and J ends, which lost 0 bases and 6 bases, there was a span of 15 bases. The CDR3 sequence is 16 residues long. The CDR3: CASSQDQGLVRNEQFF. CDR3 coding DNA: TGTGCCAGCAGCCAAGATCAAGGGCTAGTGCGCAATGAGCAGTTCTTC.

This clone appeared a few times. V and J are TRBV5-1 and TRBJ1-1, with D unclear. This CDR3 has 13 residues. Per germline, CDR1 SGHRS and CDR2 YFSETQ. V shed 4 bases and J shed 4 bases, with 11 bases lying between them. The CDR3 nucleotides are TGCGCCAGCAGCCTGATCGAGGGCACTGAAGCTTTCTTT. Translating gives CASSLIEGTEAFF.

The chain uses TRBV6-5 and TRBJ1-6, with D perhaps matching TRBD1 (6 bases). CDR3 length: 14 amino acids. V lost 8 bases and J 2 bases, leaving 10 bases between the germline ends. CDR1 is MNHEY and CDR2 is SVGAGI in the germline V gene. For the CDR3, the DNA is TGTGCCAGCTCTCAGGGGACCTATAATTCACCCCTCCACTTT. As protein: CASSQGTYNSPLHF.

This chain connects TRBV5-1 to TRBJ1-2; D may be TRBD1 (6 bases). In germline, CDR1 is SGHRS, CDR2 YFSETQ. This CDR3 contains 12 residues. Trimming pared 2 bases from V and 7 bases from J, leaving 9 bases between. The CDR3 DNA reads TGCGCCAGCAGCTTACAGGGAGGTGGCTACACCTTC. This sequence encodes CASSLQGGGYTF.

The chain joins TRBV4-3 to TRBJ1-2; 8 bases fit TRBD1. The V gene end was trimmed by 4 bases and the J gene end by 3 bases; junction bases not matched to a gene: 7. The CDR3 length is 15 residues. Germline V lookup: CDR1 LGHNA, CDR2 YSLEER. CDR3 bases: TGCGCCAGCAGCCCCGCAGGGGGCGCCGACTATGGCTACACCTTC. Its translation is CASSPAGGADYGYTF.

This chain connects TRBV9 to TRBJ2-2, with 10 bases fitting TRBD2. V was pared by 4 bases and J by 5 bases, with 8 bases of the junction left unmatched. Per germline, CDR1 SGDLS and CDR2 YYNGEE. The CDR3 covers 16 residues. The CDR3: CASSTIAGGRTGELFF. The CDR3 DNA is TGTGCCAGCAGCACTATAGCGGGGGGAAGGACCGGGGAGCTGTTTTTT.

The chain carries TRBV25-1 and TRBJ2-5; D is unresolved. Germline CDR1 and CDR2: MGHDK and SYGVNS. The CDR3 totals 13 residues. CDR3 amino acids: CAHPPGPRETQYF. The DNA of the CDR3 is TGTGCTCACCCCCCCGGTCCCCGGGAGACCCAGTACTTC.

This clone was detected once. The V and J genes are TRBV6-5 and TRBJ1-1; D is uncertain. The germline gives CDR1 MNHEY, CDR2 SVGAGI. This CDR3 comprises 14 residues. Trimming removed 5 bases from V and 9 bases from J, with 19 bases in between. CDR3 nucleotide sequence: TGTGCCAGCAGTACCCTGGGTGGGGTGGTTAAAGCTTTCTTT. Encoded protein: CASSTLGGVVKAFF.

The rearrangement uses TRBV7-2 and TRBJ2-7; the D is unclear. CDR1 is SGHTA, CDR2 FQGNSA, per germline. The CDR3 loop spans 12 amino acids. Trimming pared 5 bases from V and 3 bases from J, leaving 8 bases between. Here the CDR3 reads CASSASSYEQYF. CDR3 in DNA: TGTGCCAGCAGCGCAAGCAGCTACGAGCAGTACTTC.

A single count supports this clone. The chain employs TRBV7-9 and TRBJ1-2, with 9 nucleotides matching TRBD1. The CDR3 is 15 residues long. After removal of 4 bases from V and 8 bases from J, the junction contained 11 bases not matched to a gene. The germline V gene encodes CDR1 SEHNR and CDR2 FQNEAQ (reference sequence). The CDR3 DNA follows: TGTGCCAGCAGCTACGGACAGGGGCCCGGTGGAGGCTACACCTTC. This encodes CASSYGQGPGGGYTF.

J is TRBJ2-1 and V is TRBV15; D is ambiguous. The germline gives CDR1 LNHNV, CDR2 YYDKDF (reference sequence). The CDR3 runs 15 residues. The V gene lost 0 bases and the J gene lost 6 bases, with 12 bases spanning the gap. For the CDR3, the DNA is TGTGCCACCAGCAGAGATTTGCCGCCCCGCAATGAGCAGTTCTTC. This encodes CATSRDLPPRNEQFF.

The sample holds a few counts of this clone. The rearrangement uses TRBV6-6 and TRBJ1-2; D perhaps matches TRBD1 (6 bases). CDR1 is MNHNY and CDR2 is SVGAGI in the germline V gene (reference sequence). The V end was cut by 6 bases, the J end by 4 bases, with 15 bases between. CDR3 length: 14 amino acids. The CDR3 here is CASSSTDRVYGYTF. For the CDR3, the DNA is TGTGCCAGCAGCTCCACGGACAGAGTCTATGGCTACACCTTC.

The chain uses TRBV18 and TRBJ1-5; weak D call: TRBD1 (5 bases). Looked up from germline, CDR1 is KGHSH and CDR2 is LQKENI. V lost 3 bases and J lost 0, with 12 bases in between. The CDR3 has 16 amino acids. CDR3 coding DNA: TGTGCCAGCTCACCGGCAGGGAGAAATAGCAATCAGCCCCAGCATTTT. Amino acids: CASSPAGRNSNQPQHF.

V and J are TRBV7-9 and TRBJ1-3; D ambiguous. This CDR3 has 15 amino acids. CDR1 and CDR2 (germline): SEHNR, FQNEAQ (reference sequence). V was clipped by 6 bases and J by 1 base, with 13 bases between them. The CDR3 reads CASRRNQVSGNTIYF. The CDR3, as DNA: TGTGCCAGCAGACGTAATCAGGTTTCTGGAAACACCATATATTTT.

In DNA, the CDR3 is TGCGCCAGCAGCTTGGGCACCCGGGACAGGGGGAATTCACCCCTCCACTTT. The encoded protein is CASSLGTRDRGNSPLHF. This chain links TRBV5-1 with TRBJ1-6, with 11 positions matching TRBD1. CDR3 length: 17 residues. Looked up from germline, CDR1 is SGHRS and CDR2 is YFSETQ. V gave up 0 bases and J gave up 7 bases; unmatched junction bases: 6.

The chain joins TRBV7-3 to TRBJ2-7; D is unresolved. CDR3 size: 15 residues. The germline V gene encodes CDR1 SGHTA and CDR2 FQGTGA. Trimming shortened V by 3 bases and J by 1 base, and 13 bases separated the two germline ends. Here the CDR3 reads CASSFTDVNSYEQYF. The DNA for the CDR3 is TGTGCCAGCAGCTTTACGGACGTAAATTCCTACGAGCAGTACTTC.